A selection of T cell receptor beta chains follows, all from one sample in a study of cytomegalovirus exposure and HLA in healthy donors. The protocol was immunoSEQ multiplex PCR, while the TCRdb copy is restricted to in-frame clones and leaves out a portion. Of 95,000 or so clones listed, 77% are singletons. Sequencing input: PBMCs. The receptors originated from a middle-aged woman in good health and CMV-seronegative. Each CDR3 is given with its conserved first and last residue. The D gene is left open where the match is weak. Clone size appears in some rows only: once, few, many, or a class for an expanded clone.

clone_size | d_call | j_call | v_call | cdr3_aa | cdr3_nt
- | TRBD1 | TRBJ1-1 | TRBV7-3 | CASSEDRGSMEAFF | TGTGCCAGCAGTGAAGACAGGGGGTCGATGGAAGCTTTCTTT
- | TRBD2 | TRBJ2-1 | TRBV6-1 | CASRVRGGNEQFF | TGTGCCAGCAGGGTCCGGGGGGGCAATGAGCAGTTCTTC
- | TRBD1 | TRBJ1-1 | TRBV5-6 | CASSLGFTGQVNTEAFF | TGTGCCAGCAGCTTGGGGTTTACGGGACAGGTAAACACTGAAGCTTTCTTT
- | - | TRBJ1-5 | TRBV21-1 | CASSKRAPRGNQPQHF | TGTGCCAGCAGCAAGAGGGCTCCCAGGGGGAATCAGCCCCAGCATTTT
- | TRBD2 | TRBJ2-3 | TRBV5-6 | CASSHGDSGRDTQYF | TGTGCCAGCAGCCACGGGGACTCCGGGAGGGATACGCAGTATTTT
- | - | TRBJ2-3 | TRBV5-4 | CASSLLPDTQYF | TGTGCCAGCAGCTTGCTTCCAGATACGCAGTATTTT
- | - | TRBJ2-6 | TRBV19 | CASSMPLSLVASGANVLTF | TGTGCCAGTAGTATGCCGCTATCCCTCGTAGCGTCTGGGGCCAACGTCCTGACTTTC
- | - | TRBJ2-5 | TRBV5-1 | CASRDNQETQYF | TGCGCCAGCAGGGACAACCAAGAGACCCAGTACTTC
- | - | TRBJ1-2 | TRBV19 | CASSISRTAYGYTF | TGTGCCAGTAGTATAAGCCGGACAGCCTATGGCTACACCTTC
- | - | TRBJ2-3 | TRBV18 | CASSGGSARTDTQYF | TGTGCCAGCTCAGGGGGCTCCGCGCGCACAGATACGCAGTATTTT
few | - | TRBJ2-3 | TRBV7-3 | CASSLTLGTDTQYF | TGTGCCAGCAGCTTAACACTAGGCACAGATACGCAGTATTTT
- | - | TRBJ1-2 | TRBV9 | CASSVLSGNYGYTF | TGTGCCAGCAGCGTACTTTCAGGGAACTATGGCTACACCTTC
- | - | TRBJ1-5 | TRBV19 | CASSIEGEGNQPQHF | TGTGCCAGTAGTATAGAAGGTGAGGGCAATCAGCCCCAGCATTTT
- | TRBD2 | TRBJ2-1 | TRBV7-2 | CASSFGLAAYNEQFF | TGTGCCAGCAGCTTCGGACTAGCGGCTTACAATGAGCAGTTCTTC
once | - | TRBJ1-2 | TRBV4-1 | CASSQDAGGYGYTF | TGCGCCAGCAGCCAAGACGCCGGGGGCTATGGCTACACCTTC
- | - | TRBJ2-2 | TRBV7-6 | CASSPSRTGELFF | TGTGCCAGCAGCCCTAGTAGGACCGGGGAGCTGTTTTTT
- | TRBD2 | TRBJ2-1 | TRBV5-4 | CASSSGGGLNYNEQFF | TGTGCCAGCAGCTCGGGCGGGGGGCTAAACTACAATGAGCAGTTCTTC
- | - | TRBJ2-3 | TRBV5-8 | CASSLAGQRADTQYF | TGTGCCAGCAGCTTGGCCGGACAAAGGGCAGATACGCAGTATTTT
- | - | TRBJ1-2 | TRBV6-1 | CASSGVFVYTF | TGTGCCAGCTCCGGGGTTTTTGTCTACACCTTC
few | - | TRBJ1-4 | TRBV7-9 | CASSVRSGEKLFF | TGTGCCAGCAGCGTCCGGTCGGGTGAAAAACTGTTTTTT
- | TRBD2 | TRBJ2-5 | TRBV9 | CASSQGRTSGGALGETQYF | TGTGCCAGCAGCCAGGGAAGGACTAGCGGGGGGGCTTTAGGAGAGACCCAGTACTTC
many | - | TRBJ1-5 | TRBV6-6 | CASSYYGEQPQHF | TGTGCCAGCAGTTACTATGGAGAGCAGCCCCAGCATTTT
- | - | TRBJ2-3 | TRBV25-1 | CASSDNADTQYF | TGTGCCAGCAGTGATAACGCGGATACGCAGTATTTT
- | - | TRBJ2-5 | TRBV7-6 | CASSLGVGQVETQYF | TGTGCCAGCAGCTTAGGAGTGGGACAAGTAGAGACCCAGTACTTC
few | - | TRBJ2-6 | TRBV21-1 | CARKRGTVSSGANVLTF | TGTGCCAGGAAAAGGGGCACCGTTAGCTCTGGGGCCAACGTCCTGACTTTC
once | - | TRBJ2-7 | TRBV5-1 | CASSLEPTYEQYF | TGCGCCAGCAGCTTGGAGCCAACCTACGAGCAGTACTTC
few | - | TRBJ1-1 | TRBV29-1 | CSVGPGTGGEAFF | TGCAGCGTCGGACCCGGAACGGGGGGTGAAGCTTTCTTT
- | - | TRBJ1-5 | TRBV5-4 | CASSRGGGVDQPQHF | TGTGCCAGCAGTCGGGGAGGTGGGGTCGATCAGCCCCAGCATTTT
- | TRBD1 | TRBJ1-3 | TRBV9 | CASTEPDRSGNTIYF | TGTGCCAGCACCGAACCGGACAGGAGTGGGAACACCATATATTTT